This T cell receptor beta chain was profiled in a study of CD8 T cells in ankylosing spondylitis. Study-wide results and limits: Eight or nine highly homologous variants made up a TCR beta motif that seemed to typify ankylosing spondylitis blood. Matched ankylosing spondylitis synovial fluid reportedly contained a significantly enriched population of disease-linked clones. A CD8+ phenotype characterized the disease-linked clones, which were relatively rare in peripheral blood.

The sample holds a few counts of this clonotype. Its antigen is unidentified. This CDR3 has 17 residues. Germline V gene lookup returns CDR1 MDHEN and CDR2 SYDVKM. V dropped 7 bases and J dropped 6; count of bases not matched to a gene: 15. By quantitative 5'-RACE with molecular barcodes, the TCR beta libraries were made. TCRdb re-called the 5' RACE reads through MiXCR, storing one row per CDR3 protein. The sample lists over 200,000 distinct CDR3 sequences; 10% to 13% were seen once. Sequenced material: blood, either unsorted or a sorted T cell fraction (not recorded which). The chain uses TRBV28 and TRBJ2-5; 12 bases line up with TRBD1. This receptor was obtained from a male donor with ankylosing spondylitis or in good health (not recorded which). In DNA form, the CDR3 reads TGTGCCAGCACCCTAGGGACAGGGGGCGACGAAAGTCAGACCCAGTACTTC. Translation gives CASTLGTGGDESQTQYF.